Listed below are T cell receptor beta chains from one sample, sequenced in a study of low-dose radiotherapy and immunotherapy resistance in tumors. TCRdb called the reads again in MiXCR, with one record for every CDR3 protein. The sample includes around 99,000 distinct CDR3 sequences, around 9.2% of them seen just once. The sample was PBMCs, taken before treatment. The receptors originated from a male donor with prostate cancer. CDR3s include the opening cysteine and the closing phenylalanine or tryptophan. Fields, in order: V gene, J gene, CDR3 protein.

TRBV27	TRBJ1-2	CASSLSGTGGYGYTF
TRBV5-4	TRBJ2-7	CASSFLIGTGGVEQYF
TRBV5-1	TRBJ2-7	CASSSTQGTYEQYF
TRBV4-2	TRBJ2-5	CASSQVVQGGLQETQYF
TRBV20-1	TRBJ2-3	CSATLVKGEQYF
TRBV9	TRBJ2-3	CASSVSPGTDTQYF
TRBV10-2	TRBJ2-1	CASSPGLAKDNEQFF
TRBV28	TRBJ1-4	CASSFGSSNEKLFF
TRBV6-6	TRBJ2-3	CASRGGIARSDTQYF
TRBV14	TRBJ2-7	CASSETGVYEQYF
TRBV19	TRBJ1-5	CASSIDTAVNQPQHF
TRBV20-1	TRBJ2-1	CSAGSTYNSYNEQFF
TRBV5-1	TRBJ2-3	CASSHDWNSSTDTQYF
TRBV4-2	TRBJ2-7	CASSQELWEPYEQYF
TRBV6-5	TRBJ1-6	CASSYLTDYNSPLHF
TRBV28	TRBJ1-5	CASSLSPRKVGQPQHF
TRBV6-2/TRBV6-3	TRBJ1-1	CASSSPSWTGNTEAFF
TRBV14	TRBJ2-1	CASSQVGSRYNEQFF
TRBV24-1	TRBJ2-1	CATSDVPGYHEQFF
TRBV20-1	TRBJ1-5	CSAGTGGQPQHF
TRBV5-5	TRBJ2-1	CASSFGTSGRGNEQFF
TRBV30	TRBJ2-3	CACVSGTDTQYF
TRBV28	TRBJ2-3	CASSEGGGRGTDTQYF
TRBV2	TRBJ2-5	CASSGEGGETQYF
TRBV10-3	TRBJ2-1	CAITAGTYNEQFF
TRBV6-5	TRBJ1-1	CASSLTGDTEAFF
TRBV7-3	TRBJ2-7	CASSSVGSTGEQYF
TRBV28	TRBJ2-2	CASSIIRVSTGELFF
TRBV20-1	TRBJ2-7	CSARDPGTASYEQYF